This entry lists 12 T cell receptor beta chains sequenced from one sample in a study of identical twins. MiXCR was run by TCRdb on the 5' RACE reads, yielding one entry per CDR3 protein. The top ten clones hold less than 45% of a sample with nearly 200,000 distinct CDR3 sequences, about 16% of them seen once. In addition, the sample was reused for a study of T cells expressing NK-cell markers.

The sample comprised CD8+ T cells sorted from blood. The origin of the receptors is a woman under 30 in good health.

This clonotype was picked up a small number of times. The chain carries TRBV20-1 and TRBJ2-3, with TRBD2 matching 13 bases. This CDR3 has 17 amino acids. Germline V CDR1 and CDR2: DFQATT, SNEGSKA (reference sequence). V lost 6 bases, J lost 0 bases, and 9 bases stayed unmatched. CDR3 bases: TGCAGTGCCGCAGGACTAGCGGGAGAGGGGAGCACAGATACGCAGTATTTT. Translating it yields CSAAGLAGEGSTDTQYF.

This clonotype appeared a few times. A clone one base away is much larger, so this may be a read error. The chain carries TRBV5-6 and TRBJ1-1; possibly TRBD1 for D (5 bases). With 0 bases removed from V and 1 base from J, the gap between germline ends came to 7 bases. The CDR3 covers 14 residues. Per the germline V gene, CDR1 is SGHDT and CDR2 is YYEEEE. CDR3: CASSLGQRNTEAFF. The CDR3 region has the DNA TGTGCCAGCAGCTTGGGACAGCGGAACACTGAAGCTTTCTTT.

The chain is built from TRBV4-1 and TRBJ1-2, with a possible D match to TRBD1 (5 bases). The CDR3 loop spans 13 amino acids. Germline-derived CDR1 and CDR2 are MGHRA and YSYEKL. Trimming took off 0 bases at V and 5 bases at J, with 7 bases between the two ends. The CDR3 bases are TGCGCCAGCAGCCAAGAAGGGGAGTATGGCTACACCTTC. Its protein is CASSQEGEYGYTF.

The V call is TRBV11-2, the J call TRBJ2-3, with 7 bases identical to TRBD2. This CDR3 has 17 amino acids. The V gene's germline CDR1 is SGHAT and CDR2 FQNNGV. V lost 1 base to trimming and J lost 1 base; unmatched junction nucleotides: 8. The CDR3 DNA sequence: TGTGCCAGCAGCTTAGTAGGGGACCTAGCGGGCACAGATACGCAGTATTTT. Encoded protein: CASSLVGDLAGTDTQYF.

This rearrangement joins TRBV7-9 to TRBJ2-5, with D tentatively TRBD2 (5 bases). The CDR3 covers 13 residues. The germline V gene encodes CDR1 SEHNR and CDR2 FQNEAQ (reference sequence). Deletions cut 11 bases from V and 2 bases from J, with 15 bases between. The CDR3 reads CAGLRGAQETQYF. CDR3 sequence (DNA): TGTGCCGGCCTCCGGGGTGCGCAAGAGACCCAGTACTTC.

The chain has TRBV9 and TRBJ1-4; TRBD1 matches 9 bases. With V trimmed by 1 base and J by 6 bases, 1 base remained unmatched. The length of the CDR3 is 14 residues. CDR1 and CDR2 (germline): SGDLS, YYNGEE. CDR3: CASSVWDRDEKLFF. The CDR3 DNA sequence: TGTGCCAGCAGCGTATGGGACAGGGATGAAAAACTGTTTTTT.

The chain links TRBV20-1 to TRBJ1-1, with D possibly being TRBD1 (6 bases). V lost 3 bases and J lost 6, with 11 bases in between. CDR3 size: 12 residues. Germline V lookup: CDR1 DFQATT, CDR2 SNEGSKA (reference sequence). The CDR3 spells CSARRDISEAFF. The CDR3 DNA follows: TGCAGTGCTAGGAGGGACATCTCTGAAGCTTTCTTT.

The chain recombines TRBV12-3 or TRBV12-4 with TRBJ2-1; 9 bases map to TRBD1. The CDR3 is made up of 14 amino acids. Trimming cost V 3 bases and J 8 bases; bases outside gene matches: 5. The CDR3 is CASSLEQGADEQFF. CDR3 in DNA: TGTGCCAGCAGTTTGGAACAGGGGGCCGATGAGCAGTTCTTC.

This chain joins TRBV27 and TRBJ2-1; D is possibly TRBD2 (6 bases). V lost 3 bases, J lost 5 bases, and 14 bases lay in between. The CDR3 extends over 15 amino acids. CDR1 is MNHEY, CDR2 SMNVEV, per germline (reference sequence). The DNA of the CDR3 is TGTGCCAGCAGTTTTGGAGGGCGGGGTCACAATGAGCAGTTCTTC. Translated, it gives CASSFGGRGHNEQFF.

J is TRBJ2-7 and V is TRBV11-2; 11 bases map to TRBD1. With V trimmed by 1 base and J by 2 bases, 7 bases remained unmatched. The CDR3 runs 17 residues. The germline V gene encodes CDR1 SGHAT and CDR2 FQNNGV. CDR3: CASSLGPGQGGTYEQYF. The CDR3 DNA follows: TGTGCCAGCAGCTTAGGACCGGGACAGGGGGGTACCTACGAGCAGTACTTC.

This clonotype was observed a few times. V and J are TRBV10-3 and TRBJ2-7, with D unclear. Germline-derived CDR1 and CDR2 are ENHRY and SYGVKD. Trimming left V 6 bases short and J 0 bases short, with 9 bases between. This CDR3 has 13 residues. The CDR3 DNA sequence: TGTGCCATCAGGGACGTTTCCTCCTACGAGCAGTACTTC. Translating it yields CAIRDVSSYEQYF.

The CDR3 region is CASSTDRKETQYF. CDR3 bases: TGTGCCAGCAGTACGGACAGGAAAGAGACCCAGTACTTC. This chain links TRBV6-2 or TRBV6-3 with TRBJ2-5, with 7 bases fitting TRBD1. The CDR3 consists of 13 residues. After removal of 5 bases from V and 3 bases from J, the junction contained 3 bases not matched to a gene. Germline loops: CDR1 MNHEY, CDR2 SVGEGT.